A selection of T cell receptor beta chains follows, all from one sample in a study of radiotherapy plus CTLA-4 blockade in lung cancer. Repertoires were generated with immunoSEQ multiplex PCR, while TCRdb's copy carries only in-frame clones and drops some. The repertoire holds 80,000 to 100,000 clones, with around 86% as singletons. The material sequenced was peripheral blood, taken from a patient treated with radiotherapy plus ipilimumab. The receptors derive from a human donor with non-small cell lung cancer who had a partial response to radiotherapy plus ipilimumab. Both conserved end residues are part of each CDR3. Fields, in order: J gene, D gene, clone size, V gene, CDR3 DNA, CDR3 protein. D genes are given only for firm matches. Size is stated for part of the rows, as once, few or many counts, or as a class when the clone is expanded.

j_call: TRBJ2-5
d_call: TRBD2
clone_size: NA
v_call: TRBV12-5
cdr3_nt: TGTGCTAGTGGTTTGTCTAGCGGGAGGGTTCCTGGACAAGAGACCCAGTACTTC
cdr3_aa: CASGLSSGRVPGQETQYF

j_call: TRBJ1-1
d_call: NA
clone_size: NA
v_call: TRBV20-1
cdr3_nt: TGCAGTGCGCTTCCTGCAGATGAAGCTTTCTTT
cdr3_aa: CSALPADEAFF

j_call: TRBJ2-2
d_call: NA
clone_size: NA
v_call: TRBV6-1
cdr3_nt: TGTGCCAGCAGTAGACAGCTACCGAACACCGGGGAGCTGTTTTTT
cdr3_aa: CASSRQLPNTGELFF

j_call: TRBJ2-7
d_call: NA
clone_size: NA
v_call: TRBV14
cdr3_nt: TGTGCCAGCAGCCAAGGCCTACAGGGTTACGAGCAGTACTTC
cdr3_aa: CASSQGLQGYEQYF

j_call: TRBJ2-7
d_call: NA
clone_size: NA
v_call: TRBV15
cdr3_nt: TGTGCCACCAGCAGTATTCGGGACTACGAGCAGTACTTC
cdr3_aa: CATSSIRDYEQYF

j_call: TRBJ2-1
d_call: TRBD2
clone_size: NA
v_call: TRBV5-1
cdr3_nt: TGCGCCAGCAGCTTTGGACTAGCGGGAGGCACAACTGAGCAGTTCTTC
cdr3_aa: CASSFGLAGGTTEQFF

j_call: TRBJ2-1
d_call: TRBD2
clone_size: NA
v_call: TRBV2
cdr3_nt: TGTGCCAGCAGTTCCGGGACTAGCATCTATGAGCAGTTCTTC
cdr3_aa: CASSSGTSIYEQFF

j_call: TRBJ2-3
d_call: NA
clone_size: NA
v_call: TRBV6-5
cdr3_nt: TGTGCCAGCAGTGTCAGGGCGGTCACAGATACGCAGTATTTT
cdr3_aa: CASSVRAVTDTQYF

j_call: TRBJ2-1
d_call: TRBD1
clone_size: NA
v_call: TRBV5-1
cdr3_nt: TGCGCCAGCAGCTTTGGGGGACAGGGGGTCGATGAGCAGTTCTTC
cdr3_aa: CASSFGGQGVDEQFF

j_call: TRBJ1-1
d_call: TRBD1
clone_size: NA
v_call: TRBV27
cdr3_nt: TGTGCCAGCATCCGGACAGGGGGTTTCGGTGAAGCTTTCTTT
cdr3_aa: CASIRTGGFGEAFF

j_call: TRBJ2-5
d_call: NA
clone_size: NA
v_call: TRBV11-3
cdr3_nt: TGTGCCAGCAGCTTAGATTCGGGGGACGGATATAGGGAGACCCAGTACTTC
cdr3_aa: CASSLDSGDGYRETQYF

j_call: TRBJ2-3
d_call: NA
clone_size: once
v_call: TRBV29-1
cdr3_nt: TGCAGCGTGGACTGGTCCACAGATACGCAGTATTTT
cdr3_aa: CSVDWSTDTQYF

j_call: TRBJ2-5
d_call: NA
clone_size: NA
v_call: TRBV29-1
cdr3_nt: TGCAGCGTTGGTCAGGCCGTTCAAGAGACCCAGTACTTC
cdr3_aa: CSVGQAVQETQYF

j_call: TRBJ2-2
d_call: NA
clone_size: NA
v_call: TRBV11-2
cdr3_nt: TGTGCCAGCAGCTTAGGCGGAAACACCGGGGAGCTGTTTTTT
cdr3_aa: CASSLGGNTGELFF

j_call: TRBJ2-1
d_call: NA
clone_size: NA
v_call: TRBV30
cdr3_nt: TGTGCCTGGAGTGTACAGGGGAGGTATGAGCAGTTCTTC
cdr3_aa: CAWSVQGRYEQFF

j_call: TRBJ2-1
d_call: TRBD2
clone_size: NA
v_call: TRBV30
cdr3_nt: TGTGCCTGGACTATCCTAGCGGGAGTCGGCAATGAGCAGTTCTTC
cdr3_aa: CAWTILAGVGNEQFF

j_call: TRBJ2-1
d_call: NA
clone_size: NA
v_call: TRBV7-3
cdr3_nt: TGTGCCAGCAGCTCCCTCACAGGAAGCGAAAGCTCCTACAATGAGCAGTTCTTC
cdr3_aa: CASSSLTGSESSYNEQFF

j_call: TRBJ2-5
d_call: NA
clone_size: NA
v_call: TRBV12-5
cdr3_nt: TGTGCTAGTGGTTTGGTAACTAGCCGTGAGTGGACCCAGTACTTC
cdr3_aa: CASGLVTSREWTQYF

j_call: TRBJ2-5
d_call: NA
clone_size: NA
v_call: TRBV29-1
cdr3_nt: TGCAGCGTTGAGTGGCAGCGAAAAGAGACCCAGTACTTC
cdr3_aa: CSVEWQRKETQYF

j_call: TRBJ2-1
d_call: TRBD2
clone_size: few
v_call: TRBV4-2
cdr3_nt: TGTGCCAGCAGCCAGGTGGGGGTAGCGGGAGAATTGTGGCAGTTCTTC
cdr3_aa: CASSQVGVAGELWQFF

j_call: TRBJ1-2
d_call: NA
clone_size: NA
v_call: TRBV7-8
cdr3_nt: TGTGCCAGCAGCTTGGCAACCGACTCGATCTATGGCTACACCTTC
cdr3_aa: CASSLATDSIYGYTF

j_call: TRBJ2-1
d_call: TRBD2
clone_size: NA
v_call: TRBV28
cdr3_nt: TGTGCCAGCAGTTTAGCGGGAGTAAACAATGAGCAGTTCTTC
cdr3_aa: CASSLAGVNNEQFF

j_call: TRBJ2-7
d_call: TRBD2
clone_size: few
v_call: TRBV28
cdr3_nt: TGTGCCAGCAGTGGGGGGAGGGGTCCCTCACGCGAGCAGTACTTC
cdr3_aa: CASSGGRGPSREQYF

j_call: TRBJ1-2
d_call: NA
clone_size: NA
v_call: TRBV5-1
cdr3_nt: TGCGCCAGCAGCTTGGGTTTCGGGGATTATGGCTACACCTTC
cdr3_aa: CASSLGFGDYGYTF

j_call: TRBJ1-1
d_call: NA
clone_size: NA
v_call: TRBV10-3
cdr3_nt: TGTGCCATCAGTGAGTCGTTATTAAGCGCTTCCATGAACACTGAAGCTTTCTTT
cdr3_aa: CAISESLLSASMNTEAFF